This TCR beta chain was recorded in a study of blood T cell repertoires in COVID-19. Per the study methods: Researchers report that nucleated cell counts were estimated from reference gene primer amplification. Profiling relied on immunoSEQ multiplex PCR, and the TCRdb table lists in-frame clones only, not all of them. V and J calls and clone size are given by that table; D and trimming were obtained from the DNA. The sample holds some 120,000 clones; approximately 80% are singletons and the top ten take 1.5% to 2%. CDR3 length: 15 residues. Germline-derived CDR1 and CDR2 are MNHEY and SMNVEV (reference sequence). The V end was cut by 2 bases, the J end by 4 bases, with 12 bases between. This clone was picked up a small number of times.

The chain is built from TRBV27 and TRBJ2-1; D perhaps matches TRBD2 (5 bases). Sequenced material: peripheral blood. The source is a man in his 70s with acute or convalescent COVID-19. The CDR3 nucleotides read TGTGCCAGCAGTTTACGAGGGTTAGAATACAATGAGCAGTTCTTC. Amino acids: CASSLRGLEYNEQFF.